Listed here are 11 T cell receptor beta chains from one sample, sequenced in a study of cytomegalovirus exposure and HLA in healthy donors. Vbeta (60) and Jbeta (13) primers were used in the PCR. Assay used: immunoSEQ multiplex PCR; TCRdb lists only in-frame clones, some missing. The sample comprises about 210,000 clones, around 80% of which are singletons, and under 0.6% rests with the top ten. The sample comprised PBMCs. These receptors all come from a boy aged 5-17 years in good health and CMV-seronegative.

This clone was counted between two and nine times. This chain connects TRBV4-1 to TRBJ2-4; 14 positions match TRBD2. The germline CDR1 and CDR2 sequences are MGHRA and YSYEKL. The CDR3 spans 16 residues. With 4 bases clipped from V and 9 bases from J, the junction kept 8 bases outside the gene matches. The CDR3 protein is CASSLDTGTSGSIQYF. In DNA, the CDR3 is TGCGCCAGCAGCCTAGACACCGGGACTAGCGGGAGCATTCAGTACTTC.

The gene calls are TRBV5-4 and TRBJ2-7; D remains ambiguous. The CDR3 totals 15 residues. Per germline, CDR1 SGHNT and CDR2 YYREEE (reference sequence). The V end lost 1 base, the J end lost 0 bases, and 11 bases lay between the germline ends. The DNA of the CDR3 is TGTGCCAGCAGCTTGCAACTTTCTAGCTCCTACGAGCAGTACTTC. Translating gives CASSLQLSSSYEQYF.

V gene TRBV2 combines with J gene TRBJ2-5, with D possibly TRBD2 on 5 matching bases. Germline V lookup: CDR1 SNHLY, CDR2 FYNNEI. This CDR3 contains 18 residues. V was clipped by 2 bases and J by 4 bases, with 23 bases between them. CDR3 DNA: TGTGCCAGCAGTGAATTCGTTCTAGGCGCGGAGGCTGCAGAGACCCAGTACTTC. As protein: CASSEFVLGAEAAETQYF.

This rearrangement joins TRBV7-2 to TRBJ1-2; TRBD1 aligns across 7 bases. This CDR3 has 17 residues. Germline-derived CDR1 and CDR2 are SGHTA and FQGNSA. Losses at the gene ends were 4 bases for V and 5 bases for J; bases not matched to a gene: 16. In DNA, the CDR3 is TGTGCCAGCAGCTCCCTCCTCACAGGGGTGGAGAGATATGGCTACACCTTC. Its protein is CASSSLLTGVERYGYTF.

This sequence joins TRBV5-1 and TRBJ2-7; 12 nucleotides agree with TRBD2. The J segment lost 2 bases and the V segment lost 4 bases, leaving 4 bases of the junction unmatched. Germline V gene lookup returns CDR1 SGHRS and CDR2 YFSETQ. The CDR3 contains 15 residues. The CDR3 region is CASSERLAGAYEQYF. The CDR3 DNA follows: TGCGCCAGCAGCGAGAGACTAGCGGGGGCCTACGAGCAGTACTTC. The whole variable domain, remainder taken from reference TRBV5-1 and TRBJ2-7, is KAGVTQTPRYLIKTRGQQVTLSCSPISGHRSVSWYQQTPGQGLQFLFEYFSETQRNKGNFPGRFSGRQFSNSRSEMNVSTLELGDSALYLCASSERLAGAYEQYFGPGTRLTVT.

CDR3 loop: CASSGGQGITTYEQYF. CDR3 coding DNA: TGCGCCAGCAGTGGCGGACAGGGGATTACCACCTACGAGCAGTACTTC. This chain connects TRBV10-1 to TRBJ2-7; 9 bases fit TRBD1. The length of the CDR3 is 16 residues. Germline V lookup: CDR1 WNHNN, CDR2 SYGVQD (reference sequence). Trimming at V came to 4 bases and at J to 2 bases, leaving 9 bases not matched to a gene.

This clone turned up a few times. CDR3 protein: CASSQEWSLAGVQETQYF. CDR3 sequence (DNA): TGTGCCAGCAGCCAAGAGTGGTCGCTAGCGGGGGTCCAAGAGACCCAGTACTTC. This chain links TRBV4-2 with TRBJ2-5; 10 nucleotides match TRBD2. This CDR3 has 18 amino acids. CDR1 is LGHNA, CDR2 YNFKEQ, per germline. J gave up 1 base and V 0 bases, and 8 bases lay outside the gene matches.

The chain links TRBV25-1 to TRBJ2-1, with 8 bases lining up with TRBD1. With V trimmed by 1 base and J by 8 bases, 7 bases remained unmatched. The CDR3 is made up of 15 amino acids. Germline V gives CDR1 MGHDK, CDR2 SYGVNS. The chain's CDR3 is CASSESGGALYEQFF. In DNA form, the CDR3 reads TGTGCCAGCAGTGAATCAGGGGGCGCTTTGTATGAGCAGTTCTTC.

This rearrangement joins TRBV15 to TRBJ2-5, with a possible D match to TRBD1 (5 bases). V shed 0 bases and J shed 2 bases, with 7 bases lying between them. The germline CDR1 and CDR2 sequences are LNHNV and YYDKDF (reference sequence). The CDR3 spans 14 residues. CDR3 sequence: CATSRDRTQETQYF. The CDR3 nucleotides read TGTGCCACCAGCAGAGATCGGACACAAGAGACCCAGTACTTC.

The chain combines TRBV12-5 with TRBJ2-7; 7 bases are shared with TRBD1. Germline values: CDR1 LGHNT, CDR2 FRNRAP. There are 18 residues in the CDR3. Trimming cost V 2 bases and J 3 bases; bases outside gene matches: 16. In nucleotides, the CDR3 is TGTGCTAGTGGTTTGACTGCTCTCCTGGGCCAGGGGGTCTACGAGCAGTACTTC. It translates to CASGLTALLGQGVYEQYF.

This clone has just one count. The chain employs TRBV29-1 and TRBJ1-6, with D maybe TRBD1 (6 bases). The CDR3 runs 13 residues. CDR1 and CDR2 (germline): SQVTM, ANQGSEA. V was clipped by 6 bases and J by 10 bases, with 16 bases between them. CDR3 region: CSVPGTRGSPLHF. The CDR3 DNA is TGCAGCGTCCCCGGGACAAGGGGCTCACCCCTCCACTTT. Variable domain in full (rest from reference TRBV29-1 and TRBJ1-6): SAVISQKPSRDICQRGTSLTIQCQVDSQVTMMFWYRQQPGQSLTLIATANQGSEATYESGFVIDKFPISRPNLTFSTLTVSNMSPEDSSIYLCSVPGTRGSPLHFGNGTRLTVT.